These 5 T cell receptor beta chains share one sample of origin, sequenced in a study of cytomegalovirus exposure and HLA in healthy donors. The PCR employed 60 Vbeta primers together with 13 Jbeta primers. The data were produced by immunoSEQ multiplex PCR, yet TCRdb's version contains in-frame clones alone and is incomplete. The table has around 150,000 clones, 77% seen once; the top ten hold 4.5% to 6%. Sequencing was carried out using PBMCs. These TCRs come from a woman in her 50s in good health and CMV-seronegative.

In its sample, this clone was seen a few times. The germline gene is not matched at one end of the junction; a read error may be the cause. The chain is built from TRBV7-2 and TRBJ2-3; D may be TRBD2 (5 bases). CDR1 is SGHTA, CDR2 FQGNSA, per germline. CDR3 length: 13 amino acids. CDR3 region: CASSLAHTDTQYF. As DNA, the CDR3 is TGTGCCAGCAGCCTAGCTCATACAGATACGCAGTATTTT.

The V gene is TRBV11-2, the J gene TRBJ1-3; D gene unclear. Trimming removed 3 bases at V and 4 bases at J, with 4 bases between. Germline CDR1 reads SGHAT; CDR2 reads FQNNGV. The CDR3 has 12 amino acids. CDR3 nucleotides: TGTGCCAGCAGCTTTCCAGGAAACACCATATATTTT. Translation: CASSFPGNTIYF.

The chain employs TRBV5-1 and TRBJ2-1; 8 bases are shared with TRBD1. Germline V gene sequence: CDR1 SGHRS, CDR2 YFSETQ. The CDR3 length is 16 residues. Germline trimming cut 4 bases from V and 13 bases from J; bases unmatched to any gene: 19. The CDR3 loop is CASSPLRPGQDNNQFF. The CDR3 region has the DNA TGCGCCAGCAGCCCCTTGAGGCCGGGACAGGATAATAATCAGTTCTTC.

This clone was counted only a few times. The CDR3 sequence: CASSETATLYGYTF. Here the CDR3 DNA reads TGTGCCAGCAGTGAAACAGCCACCCTCTATGGCTACACCTTC. This chain uses TRBV2 with TRBJ1-2; no reliable D call. Trimming pared 2 bases from V and 4 bases from J, leaving 11 bases between. This CDR3 has 14 amino acids. CDR1 is SNHLY and CDR2 is FYNNEI in the germline V gene.

The J gene is TRBJ1-1, the V gene TRBV28; no clear D. Germline CDR1 is MDHEN and CDR2 is SYDVKM. The CDR3 runs 14 residues. Trimming removed 6 bases at V and 4 bases at J, with 15 bases between. The CDR3 DNA follows: TGTGCCAGCAGGTCCCCGGAGGTCGGCACTGAAGCTTTCTTT. It encodes CASRSPEVGTEAFF.